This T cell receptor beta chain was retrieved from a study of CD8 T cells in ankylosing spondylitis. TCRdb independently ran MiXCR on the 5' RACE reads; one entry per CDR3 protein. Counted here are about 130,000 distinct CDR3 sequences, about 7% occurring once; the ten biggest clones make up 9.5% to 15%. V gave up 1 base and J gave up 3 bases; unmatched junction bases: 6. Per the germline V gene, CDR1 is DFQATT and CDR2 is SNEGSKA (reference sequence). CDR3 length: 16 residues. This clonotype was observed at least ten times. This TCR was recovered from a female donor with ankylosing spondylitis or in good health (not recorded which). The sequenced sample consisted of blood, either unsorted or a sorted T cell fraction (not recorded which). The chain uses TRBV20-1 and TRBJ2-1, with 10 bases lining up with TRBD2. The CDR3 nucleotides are TGCAGTGCTAGAGCCCCCCTAGCGGGGGTCTACAATGAGCAGTTCTTC. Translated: CSARAPLAGVYNEQFF.